Each of the 27 T cell receptor beta chains below was sequenced from the same sample in a study of CD8 T cells in Susac syndrome. When the RNA was reverse transcribed, random hexamers were used with an input of roughly 0.45 to 1 ug. Via MiXCR, TCRdb re-called the immunoSEQ multiplex PCR reads, giving one row per CDR3 protein. Of 180,000 or so distinct CDR3 sequences detected, 90% to 95% appear once; the ten largest clones hold around 0.085%. The sample consisted of CD4+ T cells from PBMCs. Receptors originate from a human donor with multiple sclerosis.

The rearrangement links TRBV29-1 to TRBJ2-3; D may be TRBD2 (5 bases). Germline CDR1 and CDR2: SQVTM and ANQGSEA. Trimming stripped 6 bases from V and 4 bases from J, with 11 bases between. The CDR3 is 12 amino acids. The CDR3 nucleotides are TGCAGCGTCCGCCGGGAAGCAGATACGCAGTATTTT. This sequence encodes CSVRREADTQYF.

There are a few counts of this clonotype. V usage is TRBV24-1 and J usage is TRBJ2-3; D is unresolved. CDR1 and CDR2 (germline): KGHDR, SFDVKD. This CDR3 contains 11 residues. V was pared by 4 bases and J by 6 bases, with 4 bases between. CDR3: CATSERDTQYF. The DNA of the CDR3 is TGTGCCACCAGTGAACGGGATACGCAGTATTTT.

The chain uses TRBV18 and TRBJ2-7; no definite D call. Trimming shortened V by 1 base and J by 5 bases, and 6 bases separated the two germline ends. In germline, CDR1 is KGHSH, CDR2 LQKENI. CDR3 length: 12 amino acids. The CDR3 DNA reads TGTGCCAGCTCACCACAGGCACACGAGCAGTACTTC. It specifies CASSPQAHEQYF.

A single count supports this clonotype. This CDR3 reads CSPAQRSSYNEQFF. The CDR3 DNA follows: TGCAGTCCAGCCCAACGATCCTCCTACAATGAGCAGTTCTTC. This chain joins TRBV20-1 and TRBJ2-1; no clear D. This CDR3 region has 14 residues. CDR1 is DFQATT, CDR2 SNEGSKA, per germline (reference sequence). Trimming stripped 8 bases from V and 0 bases from J, with 14 bases between.

The rearrangement joins TRBV13 to TRBJ1-1, with unresolved D. The CDR3 spans 13 residues. Germline CDR1 and CDR2: PRHDT and FYEKMQ (reference sequence). Trimming stripped 5 bases from V and 5 bases from J, with 12 bases between. In nucleotides, the CDR3 is TGTGCCAGCAGCCCCCACCGGGAGACTGAAGCTTTCTTT. As protein: CASSPHRETEAFF.

The chain joins TRBV27 to TRBJ2-7; 7 nucleotides agree with TRBD1. This CDR3 is 14 amino acids long. Trimming took 6 bases from V and 0 from J; bases not matched to a gene: 5. From germline, CDR1 is MNHEY and CDR2 SMNVEV (reference sequence). CDR3 in DNA: TGTGCCAGCAGAGAGGGGGCGATCTCCTACGAGCAGTACTTC. It encodes CASREGAISYEQYF.

In its sample, this clonotype was seen a few times. The rearrangement links TRBV18 to TRBJ2-3; D may be TRBD2 (6 bases). Germline V gives CDR1 KGHSH, CDR2 LQKENI. The V end lost 5 bases, the J end lost 3 bases, and 12 bases lay between the germline ends. This CDR3 region has 14 residues. The CDR3 spells CASSLAGRTDTQYF. CDR3 DNA sequence: TGTGCCAGCTCATTGGCGGGACGGACAGATACGCAGTATTTT.

The chain is built from TRBV9 and TRBJ2-2, with D possibly TRBD2 on 6 matching bases. Deletions cut 3 bases from V and 6 bases from J, with 18 bases between. CDR1 is SGDLS, CDR2 YYNGEE, per germline. The CDR3 spans 16 residues. The CDR3 region is CASSARLEGSAGELFF. As DNA, the CDR3 is TGTGCCAGCAGCGCCAGACTAGAGGGAAGCGCCGGGGAGCTGTTTTTT.

This clonotype was recorded once. The chain is built from TRBV30 and TRBJ2-1; D is perhaps TRBD2 (7 bases). The CDR3 length is 15 residues. Trimming took off 2 bases at V and 2 bases at J, with 13 bases between the two ends. Germline CDR1 reads GTSNPN; CDR2 reads SVGIG (reference sequence). The DNA for the CDR3 is TGTGCCTGGAGTTCTGTCGGGGGGCCCTACAATGAGCAGTTCTTC. Encoded protein: CAWSSVGGPYNEQFF.

This clonotype was seen just once. V gene TRBV27 combines with J gene TRBJ2-5; D perhaps matches TRBD1 (5 bases). Germline V CDR1 and CDR2: MNHEY, SMNVEV (reference sequence). Deletions cut 8 bases from V and 5 bases from J, with 15 bases between. The CDR3 runs 13 residues. The CDR3 bases are TGTGCCAGCCCAGGGAAGATTGCGGAGACCCAGTACTTC. This gives the protein CASPGKIAETQYF.

V and J are TRBV11-3 and TRBJ2-1, with 8 bases that match TRBD2. Germline assignment: CDR1 SGHNT and CDR2 YENEEA. V trimming: 3 bases; J trimming: 5 bases; junction bases outside the gene matches: 9. The CDR3 spans 16 residues. DNA of the CDR3: TGTGCCAGCAGCTTCCACGAGCGGGGGTGGGACAATGAGCAGTTCTTC. The encoded protein is CASSFHERGWDNEQFF.

DNA for the CDR3: TGCAGCGTTGAAGGCACCTACAATGAGCAGTTCTTC. Amino acids: CSVEGTYNEQFF. V and J are TRBV29-1 and TRBJ2-1; D unclear. V lost 1 base and J 2 bases, leaving 3 bases between the germline ends. This CDR3 is built from 12 residues. Germline assignment: CDR1 SQVTM and CDR2 ANQGSEA.

The rearrangement links TRBV19 to TRBJ2-4; D is unclear. The CDR3 loop spans 14 amino acids. V lost 3 bases and J lost 1, with 7 bases in between. The germline gives CDR1 LNHDA, CDR2 SQIVND (reference sequence). The CDR3 spells CASSMSAAKNIQYF. The CDR3 DNA reads as TGTGCCAGTAGTATGTCCGCGGCCAAAAACATTCAGTACTTC.

This chain connects TRBV12-3 or TRBV12-4 to TRBJ2-7; either TRBD1 or TRBD2 may fit D (7 bases each). The CDR3 has 16 residues. V was pared by 5 bases and J by 4 bases, with 21 bases between. The CDR3 loop reads CASSPREGASSYEQYF. The CDR3 DNA reads TGTGCCAGCAGTCCCAGGGAGGGGGCCTCATCGTACGAGCAGTACTTC.

V and J are TRBV29-1 and TRBJ1-1; the D is unclear. The germline V gene has CDR1 SQVTM and CDR2 ANQGSEA. The CDR3 is 14 amino acids. Between the trimmed V and J ends, which lost 5 bases and 3 bases, there was a span of 16 bases. The CDR3 nucleotides read TGCAGCGTTATGGACGGATGGCTGGACACTGAAGCTTTCTTT. Translated: CSVMDGWLDTEAFF.

J is TRBJ2-7 and V is TRBV10-3; D ambiguous. The V gene's germline CDR1 is ENHRY and CDR2 SYGVKD. The length of the CDR3 is 12 residues. V lost 6 bases to trimming and J lost 4 bases, with 10 bases between them. The CDR3 nucleotides read TGTGCCATCAGCCCTCGGCATTACGAGCAGTACTTC. Its protein is CAISPRHYEQYF.

The chain recombines TRBV27 with TRBJ2-5; 7 bases are a match to TRBD2. The CDR3 has 14 residues. The V segment lost 7 bases and the J segment 2 bases; nucleotides outside the gene matches: 7. Germline V gene sequence: CDR1 MNHEY, CDR2 SMNVEV (reference sequence). CDR3 bases: TGTGCCAGCACTGGGAGGGGAGAGCAAGAGACCCAGTACTTC. The encoded protein is CASTGRGEQETQYF.

This chain links TRBV7-3 with TRBJ2-1; D not certain. CDR3 length equals 15 residues. Deletions cut 3 bases from V and 10 bases from J, with 19 bases between. Germline V gene sequence: CDR1 SGHTA, CDR2 FQGTGA. The CDR3 protein is CASSLRPQSVFEQFF. The CDR3 DNA sequence: TGTGCCAGCAGCTTGAGACCCCAGTCCGTCTTCGAGCAGTTCTTC.

The J gene is TRBJ1-2, the V gene TRBV12-3 or TRBV12-4; the D gene is possibly TRBD1 (5 bases). The V gene lost 5 bases and the J gene lost 4 bases, with 14 bases spanning the gap. The CDR3 has 14 amino acids. The CDR3 DNA follows: TGTGCCAGCAGTCGCGGGACCGGCGGCTATGGCTACACCTTC. It codes for CASSRGTGGYGYTF.

The chain joins TRBV7-9 to TRBJ1-6; 9 bases align to TRBD1. With 4 bases clipped from V and 5 bases from J, the junction kept 6 bases outside the gene matches. Germline CDR1 SEHNR, CDR2 FQNEAQ (reference sequence). The CDR3 contains 16 residues. The CDR3 loop is CASSWDRVSNNSPLHF. CDR3 sequence (DNA): TGTGCCAGCAGCTGGGACAGGGTTTCTAATAATTCACCCCTCCACTTT.

The rearrangement links TRBV6-2 or TRBV6-3 to TRBJ2-3; D might be TRBD2 (6 bases). The CDR3 spans 16 residues. V was shortened by 4 bases and J by 1 base, with 15 bases between the two germline ends. The germline V gene encodes CDR1 MNHEY and CDR2 SVGEGT. CDR3 coding DNA: TGTGCCAGCAGTTCCGCTTATGGGACTGGCACAGATACGCAGTATTTT. Translating gives CASSSAYGTGTDTQYF.

This chain uses TRBV29-1 with TRBJ2-7, with TRBD1 matching over 12 bases. CDR1 is SQVTM, CDR2 ANQGSEA, per germline. The junction had 6 bases not matched to a gene; V was cut back by 7 bases and J by 5 bases. CDR3 size: 13 residues. Written as DNA, the CDR3 is TGCAGCGCTGTGGGACAGGGGGCTAACGAGCAGTACTTC. Its protein is CSAVGQGANEQYF.

This chain joins TRBV27 and TRBJ2-2, with D tentatively TRBD2 (6 bases). Germline V lookup: CDR1 MNHEY, CDR2 SMNVEV (reference sequence). CDR3 length: 13 residues. The germline V and J ends were trimmed by 5 bases and 6 bases, with 10 bases remaining between them. In nucleotides, the CDR3 is TGTGCCAGCAGTCCTCTAGCGTCCGGGGAGCTGTTTTTT. Protein: CASSPLASGELFF.

This chain uses TRBV18 with TRBJ1-1; D not resolved. The V end was cut by 6 bases, the J end by 4 bases, with 18 bases between. Germline-derived CDR1 and CDR2 are KGHSH and LQKENI. This CDR3 is built from 15 residues. Written as DNA, the CDR3 is TGTGCCAGCTCGTCCTCTGGCGTGCTAGGCACTGAAGCTTTCTTT. Protein product: CASSSSGVLGTEAFF.

The chain couples TRBV12-3 or TRBV12-4 to TRBJ1-5; TRBD1 might be the D (5 bases). The CDR3 totals 16 residues. Trimming stripped 3 bases from V and 1 base from J, with 13 bases between. CDR3 in amino acids: CASSFRGSTSNQPQHF. The CDR3 DNA follows: TGTGCCAGCAGTTTTCGGGGGTCAACGAGCAATCAGCCCCAGCATTTT.

The chain employs TRBV24-1 and TRBJ2-5, with a tentative D call TRBD2 (7 bases). Trimming took 2 bases from V and 3 from J, leaving 12 bases between them. There are 15 residues in the CDR3. In germline, CDR1 is KGHDR, CDR2 SFDVKD. CDR3 nucleotides: TGTGCCACCAGTGATTCCCGGGGGGCTAAAGAGACCCAGTACTTC. The encoded protein is CATSDSRGAKETQYF.

The rearrangement links TRBV18 to TRBJ2-3, with D perhaps matching TRBD2 (5 bases). Germline V CDR1 and CDR2: KGHSH, LQKENI. The CDR3 has 15 amino acids. V dropped 6 bases and J dropped 4 bases, with 17 bases sitting between them. The CDR3 loop reads CASSIIGGSSDTQYF. The CDR3 DNA reads TGTGCCAGCTCTATCATTGGAGGAAGTTCAGATACGCAGTATTTT.